The rows below give T cell receptor beta chains drawn from one sample of a study of tumor-infiltrating lymphocytes in localized non-small cell lung cancer. Method: immunoSEQ multiplex PCR; TCRdb's copy keeps in-frame clones and lacks some. The sample yields about 16,000 clones, under 85% seen once. The specimen sequenced was lung tumor tissue. The receptors derive from a human donor with non-small cell lung cancer. The CDR3 runs from the conserved cysteine through the conserved F or W. D genes are given only for firm matches. Some rows have no size entry. The others give once, few or many, or a class for an expanded clone.

d_gene: -
j_gene: TRBJ2-1
abundance: -
v_gene: TRBV5-1
CDR3aa: CASSLGPRSHNEQFF
CDR3nt: TGCGCCAGCAGCTTGGGCCCTAGAAGCCACAATGAGCAGTTCTTC

d_gene: -
j_gene: TRBJ2-1
abundance: -
v_gene: TRBV10-3
CDR3aa: CAISESRPPYSYNEQFF
CDR3nt: TGTGCCATCAGTGAGTCTCGTCCACCATACTCCTACAATGAGCAGTTCTTC

d_gene: TRBD2
j_gene: TRBJ2-3
abundance: -
v_gene: TRBV4-1
CDR3aa: CASSQELGLAGGGDTQYF
CDR3nt: TGCGCCAGCAGCCAAGAGTTGGGACTAGCGGGAGGGGGAGATACGCAGTATTTT

d_gene: TRBD2
j_gene: TRBJ2-1
abundance: -
v_gene: TRBV5-5
CDR3aa: CASSPLSGGGHNEQFF
CDR3nt: TGTGCCAGCAGCCCCCTCAGCGGGGGAGGGCACAATGAGCAGTTCTTC

d_gene: -
j_gene: TRBJ2-7
abundance: -
v_gene: TRBV7-2
CDR3aa: CASSRSAQEQYF
CDR3nt: TGTGCCAGCAGTAGGTCCGCCCAAGAGCAGTACTTC

d_gene: TRBD1
j_gene: TRBJ1-6
abundance: few
v_gene: TRBV18
CDR3aa: CASSPGQGNSPLHF
CDR3nt: TGTGCCAGCTCACCCGGACAGGGAAACTCACCCCTCCACTTT

d_gene: -
j_gene: TRBJ2-1
abundance: -
v_gene: TRBV18
CDR3aa: CASSPPMGDEQFF
CDR3nt: TGTGCCAGCTCACCACCCATGGGTGATGAGCAGTTCTTC

d_gene: -
j_gene: TRBJ2-5
abundance: -
v_gene: TRBV9
CDR3aa: CASSVGTIPLETQYF
CDR3nt: TGTGCCAGCAGCGTAGGTACCATTCCCCTGGAGACCCAGTACTTC

d_gene: TRBD1
j_gene: TRBJ1-2
abundance: -
v_gene: TRBV7-3
CDR3aa: CASRRWTGGFDGYTF
CDR3nt: TGTGCCAGCAGACGATGGACAGGGGGGTTCGATGGCTACACCTTC

d_gene: TRBD2
j_gene: TRBJ2-5
abundance: -
v_gene: TRBV5-1
CDR3aa: CASSGGGLADQETQYF
CDR3nt: TGCGCCAGCAGCGGGGGCGGACTAGCGGATCAAGAGACCCAGTACTTC

d_gene: -
j_gene: TRBJ2-2
abundance: -
v_gene: TRBV5-4
CDR3aa: CASARGGGDTGELFF
CDR3nt: TGTGCCAGCGCAAGAGGGGGAGGGGACACCGGGGAGCTGTTTTTT

d_gene: -
j_gene: TRBJ1-6
abundance: few
v_gene: TRBV19
CDR3aa: CATQSGGENSPLHF
CDR3nt: TGTGCCACCCAATCGGGGGGGGAAAATTCACCCCTCCACTTT

d_gene: -
j_gene: TRBJ1-5
abundance: -
v_gene: TRBV27
CDR3aa: CASSIRDNLYTSSNQPQHF
CDR3nt: TGTGCCAGCAGTATCCGGGACAACCTCTACACATCTAGCAATCAGCCCCAGCATTTT

d_gene: -
j_gene: TRBJ2-2
abundance: few
v_gene: TRBV25-1
CDR3aa: CASTEGGGPGELFF
CDR3nt: TGTGCCAGCACGGAGGGGGGGGGCCCCGGGGAGCTGTTTTTT

d_gene: TRBD1
j_gene: TRBJ2-7
abundance: -
v_gene: TRBV7-9
CDR3aa: CASSPTGEKQYF
CDR3nt: TGTGCCAGCAGCCCTACAGGGGAGAAGCAGTACTTC

d_gene: -
j_gene: TRBJ1-5
abundance: -
v_gene: TRBV7-8
CDR3aa: CASSPPGPMGNQPQHF
CDR3nt: TGTGCCAGCAGCCCACCCGGGCCCATGGGCAATCAGCCCCAGCATTTT

d_gene: TRBD1
j_gene: TRBJ2-7
abundance: -
v_gene: TRBV5-1
CDR3aa: CASSRSTRDRDPYEQYF
CDR3nt: TGCGCCAGCAGCCGATCTACTCGGGACAGGGACCCCTACGAGCAGTACTTC

d_gene: TRBD1
j_gene: TRBJ1-5
abundance: -
v_gene: TRBV6-5
CDR3aa: CASSAGTGGKPQHF
CDR3nt: TGTGCCAGCAGTGCCGGGACAGGGGGCAAGCCCCAGCATTTT

d_gene: -
j_gene: TRBJ2-7
abundance: -
v_gene: TRBV6-1
CDR3aa: CASSETGEGSYEQYF
CDR3nt: TGTGCCAGCAGTGAGACAGGGGAGGGATCCTACGAGCAGTACTTC

d_gene: -
j_gene: TRBJ2-1
abundance: -
v_gene: TRBV30
CDR3aa: CAWSVRGGTGQFF
CDR3nt: TGTGCCTGGAGTGTACGGGGAGGGACAGGGCAGTTCTTC

d_gene: -
j_gene: TRBJ1-4
abundance: -
v_gene: TRBV18
CDR3aa: CASSGRATNEKLFF
CDR3nt: TGTGCCAGCTCCGGACGGGCAACTAATGAAAAACTGTTTTTT

d_gene: -
j_gene: TRBJ2-7
abundance: -
v_gene: TRBV6-1
CDR3aa: CASTQDTTISYEQYF
CDR3nt: TGTGCCAGCACTCAGGATACTACTATCTCCTACGAGCAGTACTTC

d_gene: TRBD2
j_gene: TRBJ2-2
abundance: -
v_gene: TRBV7-2
CDR3aa: CASRGGRRNTGELFF
CDR3nt: TGTGCCAGCAGAGGCGGGAGGCGGAACACCGGGGAGCTGTTTTTT

d_gene: -
j_gene: TRBJ2-5
abundance: -
v_gene: TRBV5-1
CDR3aa: CASSPPPPNVQETQYF
CDR3nt: TGCGCCAGCAGCCCACCCCCTCCAAACGTTCAAGAGACCCAGTACTTC

d_gene: -
j_gene: TRBJ2-7
abundance: medium-sized
v_gene: TRBV28
CDR3aa: CASSSFVQGAYEQYF
CDR3nt: TGTGCCAGCAGCTCCTTCGTCCAAGGGGCCTACGAGCAGTACTTC

d_gene: -
j_gene: TRBJ2-7
abundance: once
v_gene: TRBV2
CDR3aa: CASSEGGVGNYEQYF
CDR3nt: TGTGCCAGCAGTGAAGGTGGGGTAGGGAACTACGAGCAGTACTTC

d_gene: TRBD1
j_gene: TRBJ1-2
abundance: once
v_gene: TRBV4-2
CDR3aa: CASSRQGVYGYTF
CDR3nt: TGTGCCAGCAGCCGACAGGGCGTGTATGGCTACACCTTC

d_gene: -
j_gene: TRBJ1-1
abundance: -
v_gene: TRBV29-1
CDR3aa: CSVDSQTPEAFF
CDR3nt: TGCAGCGTTGACAGTCAGACCCCTGAAGCTTTCTTT

d_gene: -
j_gene: TRBJ2-1
abundance: -
v_gene: TRBV30
CDR3aa: CAWSVLSQKQFF
CDR3nt: TGTGCCTGGAGTGTACTTAGTCAAAAGCAGTTCTTC

d_gene: -
j_gene: TRBJ2-5
abundance: few
v_gene: TRBV5-1
CDR3aa: CASSSQETQYF
CDR3nt: TGCGCCAGCAGCTCGCAAGAGACCCAGTACTTC

d_gene: -
j_gene: TRBJ2-3
abundance: -
v_gene: TRBV10-3
CDR3aa: CAISEDGGTDTQYF
CDR3nt: TGTGCCATCAGTGAAGATGGTGGCACAGATACGCAGTATTTT

d_gene: -
j_gene: TRBJ2-7
abundance: -
v_gene: TRBV27
CDR3aa: CASGPRRYRNEQYF
CDR3nt: TGTGCCAGCGGCCCCAGGCGGTACAGGAACGAGCAGTACTTC

d_gene: -
j_gene: TRBJ2-1
abundance: -
v_gene: TRBV5-1
CDR3aa: CASTSGYNEQFF
CDR3nt: TGCGCCAGCACTAGTGGGTACAATGAGCAGTTCTTC

d_gene: -
j_gene: TRBJ1-1
abundance: -
v_gene: TRBV15
CDR3aa: CATSSSGRNTEAFF
CDR3nt: TGTGCCACCAGCAGTAGCGGACGGAACACTGAAGCTTTCTTT

d_gene: TRBD1
j_gene: TRBJ1-1
abundance: -
v_gene: TRBV28
CDR3aa: CASATATGGKNTEAFF
CDR3nt: TGTGCCAGCGCGACTGCTACAGGGGGCAAGAACACTGAAGCTTTCTTT

d_gene: TRBD1
j_gene: TRBJ1-1
abundance: few
v_gene: TRBV28
CDR3aa: CASSSPGQGASEAFF
CDR3nt: TGTGCCAGCAGTTCCCCGGGACAGGGGGCGAGTGAAGCTTTCTTT

d_gene: -
j_gene: TRBJ1-4
abundance: once
v_gene: TRBV5-1
CDR3aa: CASSPRPAGTPEKLFF
CDR3nt: TGCGCCAGCAGCCCGAGACCTGCTGGGACCCCGGAAAAACTGTTTTTT

d_gene: -
j_gene: TRBJ2-5
abundance: -
v_gene: TRBV15
CDR3aa: CATSRDQGTMGEETQYF
CDR3nt: TGTGCCACCAGCAGAGATCAGGGTACTATGGGGGAAGAGACCCAGTACTTC

d_gene: -
j_gene: TRBJ2-3
abundance: -
v_gene: TRBV6-1
CDR3aa: CATRDWGDTQYF
CDR3nt: TGTGCCACCCGGGACTGGGGAGATACGCAGTATTTT

d_gene: -
j_gene: TRBJ1-4
abundance: -
v_gene: TRBV4-1
CDR3aa: CASSQLWGSGEKLFF
CDR3nt: TGCGCCAGCAGCCAGCTCTGGGGGAGCGGTGAAAAACTGTTTTTT

d_gene: -
j_gene: TRBJ2-7
abundance: -
v_gene: TRBV18
CDR3aa: CASSPAQGYEQYF
CDR3nt: TGTGCCAGCTCACCAGCACAGGGCTACGAGCAGTACTTC

d_gene: -
j_gene: TRBJ1-4
abundance: -
v_gene: TRBV27
CDR3aa: CASMGGDEKLFF
CDR3nt: TGTGCCAGCATGGGGGGTGATGAAAAACTGTTTTTT

d_gene: -
j_gene: TRBJ2-1
abundance: few
v_gene: TRBV28
CDR3aa: CASSSPTVLGQFF
CDR3nt: TGTGCCAGCAGTTCCCCGACCGTCTTAGGGCAGTTCTTC

d_gene: -
j_gene: TRBJ1-2
abundance: -
v_gene: TRBV15
CDR3aa: CATSRGGWEGGYTF
CDR3nt: TGTGCCACCAGCAGAGGGGGCTGGGAGGGTGGCTACACCTTC

d_gene: -
j_gene: TRBJ2-5
abundance: few
v_gene: TRBV5-1
CDR3aa: CASSLDMGRQETQYF
CDR3nt: TGCGCCAGCAGCTTGGATATGGGACGGCAAGAGACCCAGTACTTC

d_gene: TRBD1
j_gene: TRBJ1-2
abundance: -
v_gene: TRBV27
CDR3aa: CASSSPGQGDGYTF
CDR3nt: TGTGCCAGCAGTTCTCCGGGACAGGGAGATGGCTACACCTTC

d_gene: -
j_gene: TRBJ1-1
abundance: -
v_gene: TRBV6-5
CDR3aa: CASSWGMNTEAFF
CDR3nt: TGTGCCAGCAGTTGGGGGATGAACACTGAAGCTTTCTTT

d_gene: TRBD1
j_gene: TRBJ1-1
abundance: few
v_gene: TRBV27
CDR3aa: CASPTRDRGTSEAFF
CDR3nt: TGTGCCAGCCCTACCCGGGACAGGGGGACGTCTGAAGCTTTCTTT

d_gene: -
j_gene: TRBJ2-1
abundance: few
v_gene: TRBV13
CDR3aa: CASSSAGTGPSYNEQFF
CDR3nt: TGTGCCAGCAGCTCCGCCGGCACAGGGCCTTCCTACAATGAGCAGTTCTTC

d_gene: -
j_gene: TRBJ2-1
abundance: -
v_gene: TRBV4-1
CDR3aa: CASSQDGQNDEQFF
CDR3nt: TGCGCCAGCAGCCAAGATGGGCAGAACGATGAGCAGTTCTTC

d_gene: -
j_gene: TRBJ1-5
abundance: -
v_gene: TRBV15
CDR3aa: CATSRDPGGGQPQHF
CDR3nt: TGTGCCACCAGCAGAGATCCGGGGGGCGGGCAGCCCCAGCATTTT

d_gene: TRBD1
j_gene: TRBJ1-5
abundance: few
v_gene: TRBV2
CDR3aa: CASSGTGGNQPQHF
CDR3nt: TGTGCCAGCTCCGGGACAGGGGGCAATCAGCCCCAGCATTTT

d_gene: -
j_gene: TRBJ1-5
abundance: once
v_gene: TRBV9
CDR3aa: CASSVGQARNQPQHF
CDR3nt: TGTGCCAGCAGCGTAGGCCAGGCCCGCAATCAGCCCCAGCATTTT

d_gene: TRBD2
j_gene: TRBJ2-7
abundance: -
v_gene: TRBV27
CDR3aa: CASSQNLAGAHYEQYF
CDR3nt: TGTGCCAGCAGCCAAAACTTAGCGGGAGCCCACTACGAGCAGTACTTC

d_gene: -
j_gene: TRBJ2-5
abundance: -
v_gene: TRBV10-3
CDR3aa: CAIRDGSQETQYF
CDR3nt: TGTGCCATCAGGGACGGGTCCCAAGAGACCCAGTACTTC

d_gene: -
j_gene: TRBJ2-2
abundance: -
v_gene: TRBV5-6
CDR3aa: CASSLAGDKVTGELFF
CDR3nt: TGTGCCAGCAGCTTGGCAGGGGACAAGGTAACCGGGGAGCTGTTTTTT

d_gene: -
j_gene: TRBJ1-5
abundance: once
v_gene: TRBV28
CDR3aa: CASSSAGGHQPQHF
CDR3nt: TGTGCCAGCAGTTCCGCCGGGGGGCATCAGCCCCAGCATTTT